This T cell receptor (delta chain) comes out of a study of γδ T cells in repeated Plasmodium falciparum infection. About the study: Sampling occurred at baseline, pre-infection for selected infections, and 21 days post-infection.

Vgamma9/Vdelta2+ and Vdelta2-negative gammadelta T cells were flow-sorted from PBMC for bulk sequencing. On this clone: For this DNA, TCRdb reports the protein of a much larger clone, which diverges at residue 12, most likely from a read error; the protein presented here is translated directly from the DNA.

There are 21 residues in the CDR3. The germline gives CDR1 TSWWSYY, CDR2 QGS. V was clipped by 5 bases and J by 9 bases, with 40 bases between them. TCRdb redid clone calling on the multiplex PCR reads using CATT. The sample comprises 45,000 to 50,000 delta-chain clones, 1.6% of which are singletons, and roughly 8.6% rests with the top ten. The sequenced sample was gamma-delta T cells from blood. This sequence joins TRDV1 and TRDJ1; D assignment may be TRDD2 or TRDD3 (7 bases each). TCRdb offers no J gene call, so here the DNA was matched to germline to obtain one. The receptor was derived from a pool of human donors (malaria-infected and uninfected, not separated). CDR3 DNA sequence: TGTGCTCTTGGGCTCCCGTTCCTACCGGCAGGTCCGGGGGATCGCAATCGGGAACTCATCTTT. Translating it yields CALGLPFLPAGPGDRNRELIF.